The T cell receptor beta chain under discussion was sequenced for a study of immune evolution from preneoplasia to lung adenocarcinoma. Study-wide background: HLA loss of heterozygosity: about 7% AIS, 15% MIA, about 35% ADC, none AAH. Regarding the study as a whole: From normal lung to invasive adenocarcinoma, top clone frequencies appeared to decrease. T cell clonality was higher in KRAS-mutant than EGFR-mutant or wild-type nodules.

Germline V gene sequence: CDR1 MNHNY, CDR2 SVGAGI (reference sequence). V lost 2 bases and J lost 4, with 13 bases in between. CDR3 length: 15 amino acids. Notes on this clone: What it binds is not known.

Assay used: immunoSEQ multiplex PCR; TCRdb lists only in-frame clones, some missing. The data show over 6,000 clones, about 81% seen once. The V and J genes are TRBV6-6 and TRBJ2-3; possible D gene TRBD2, 5 bases. This receptor was taken from a person aged 50-59 years with lung adenocarcinoma. Sequenced sample: FFPE invasive lung adenocarcinoma tissue. DNA for the CDR3: TGTGCCAGCAGTTACCCGGGGTTTCAAGCAGATACGCAGTATTTT. This gives the protein CASSYPGFQADTQYF.